A selection of T cell receptor beta chains follows, all from one sample in a study of neurological immune-mediated disorders. One entry per CDR3 protein results from TCRdb running MiXCR on the 5' RACE reads. The data show approximately 50,000 distinct CDR3 sequences, about 9.3% seen once. Sequences were obtained from PBMCs. Source of these receptors: a man between 65 and 85 years old with HTLV-1-associated myelopathy (HAM/TSP). Each CDR3 is given with its conserved first and last residue. A D gene is named only where the DNA matches it firmly. Size is omitted from some rows. Given values are once, few, many or a class for expanded clones.

j_call: TRBJ2-2; d_call: NA; clone_size: many; v_call: TRBV18; cdr3_nt: TGTGCCAGCTCATCCGACGGAGCCCGGGAGCTGTTTTTT; cdr3_aa: CASSSDGARELFF
j_call: TRBJ2-3; d_call: TRBD2; clone_size: many; v_call: TRBV5-1; cdr3_nt: TGCGCCAGCAGCTTGGATATGCGGGAGACGACAGATACGCAGTATTTT; cdr3_aa: CASSLDMRETTDTQYF
j_call: TRBJ2-1; d_call: NA; clone_size: many; v_call: TRBV28; cdr3_nt: TGTGCCAGCAGTTTACAGGGGGGGATGGATGAGCAGTTCTTC; cdr3_aa: CASSLQGGMDEQFF
j_call: TRBJ1-1; d_call: NA; clone_size: many; v_call: TRBV24-1; cdr3_nt: TGTGCCACCAGTGACCCCCGGGGGGAGAACACTGAAGCTTTCTTT; cdr3_aa: CATSDPRGENTEAFF
j_call: TRBJ2-4; d_call: NA; clone_size: NA; v_call: TRBV5-6; cdr3_nt: TGTGCCAGCAGCCTAATAGGGGCCAAAAACATTCAGTACTTC; cdr3_aa: CASSLIGAKNIQYF
j_call: TRBJ2-5; d_call: NA; clone_size: many; v_call: TRBV9; cdr3_nt: TGTGCCAGCAGCGTGATAACAGGGCCCCAAGAGACCCAGTACTTC; cdr3_aa: CASSVITGPQETQYF
j_call: TRBJ2-2; d_call: NA; clone_size: many; v_call: TRBV20-1; cdr3_nt: TGCAGTGCTCACAAAGCAGGGGCCACCGGGGAGCTGTTTTTT; cdr3_aa: CSAHKAGATGELFF
j_call: TRBJ2-7; d_call: NA; clone_size: many; v_call: TRBV5-5; cdr3_nt: TGTGCCAGCAGGGGTTGGGACGGATCCTACGAGCAGTACTTC; cdr3_aa: CASRGWDGSYEQYF
j_call: TRBJ1-3; d_call: NA; clone_size: NA; v_call: TRBV3-1; cdr3_nt: TGTGCCAGCAGCGGGATTATAAACACCATATATTTT; cdr3_aa: CASSGIINTIYF
j_call: TRBJ2-1; d_call: NA; clone_size: many; v_call: TRBV20-1; cdr3_nt: TGCAGTGCTACCCGGGACTCAATCCGCGATGAGCAGTTCTTC; cdr3_aa: CSATRDSIRDEQFF
j_call: TRBJ2-1; d_call: TRBD2; clone_size: many; v_call: TRBV6-5; cdr3_nt: TGTGCCAGCAGACCCGGGACTAGCGGGAGGGGGGAGCAGTTCTTC; cdr3_aa: CASRPGTSGRGEQFF
j_call: TRBJ2-7; d_call: NA; clone_size: few; v_call: TRBV6-2/TRBV6-3; cdr3_nt: TGTGCCAGCAGTTACCTGGGGGATGGCGAGCAGTACTTC; cdr3_aa: CASSYLGDGEQYF
j_call: TRBJ2-5; d_call: NA; clone_size: many; v_call: TRBV12-3/TRBV12-4; cdr3_nt: TGTGCCAGCAGTTTATTAGGGGCAGGGCTGGAGACCCAGTACTTC; cdr3_aa: CASSLLGAGLETQYF
j_call: TRBJ2-3; d_call: TRBD2; clone_size: many; v_call: TRBV20-1; cdr3_nt: TGCAGTGCTATGATATCAGGAGCGGGAGGGTTCGATAGCACAGATACGCAGTATTTT; cdr3_aa: CSAMISGAGGFDSTDTQYF
j_call: TRBJ1-1; d_call: NA; clone_size: many; v_call: TRBV12-3/TRBV12-4; cdr3_nt: TGTGCCAGCAGCCGGGAGGCAGAAGGTCGAACTGAAGCTTTCTTT; cdr3_aa: CASSREAEGRTEAFF
j_call: TRBJ2-7; d_call: TRBD2; clone_size: many; v_call: TRBV20-1; cdr3_nt: TGCAGTGTAGCGGGGACCTCCTACGAGCAGTACTTC; cdr3_aa: CSVAGTSYEQYF
j_call: TRBJ1-5; d_call: TRBD1; clone_size: many; v_call: TRBV12-3/TRBV12-4; cdr3_nt: TGTGCCAGCAGTGTCGACAGGGGGGGAAAGCGTTTT; cdr3_aa: CASSVDRGGKRF
j_call: TRBJ1-4; d_call: NA; clone_size: many; v_call: TRBV20-1; cdr3_nt: TGCAGTGCCAGGGGCCGACTTGAAAAACTGTTTTTT; cdr3_aa: CSARGRLEKLFF
j_call: TRBJ1-5; d_call: TRBD1; clone_size: many; v_call: TRBV7-2; cdr3_nt: TGTGCCAGCAGCAAACCGGGACAGTATCAGCCCCAGCATTTT; cdr3_aa: CASSKPGQYQPQHF
j_call: TRBJ2-5; d_call: NA; clone_size: many; v_call: TRBV5-1; cdr3_nt: TGCGCCAGCAGCTTGTCGGGTACCGAGACCCAGTACTTC; cdr3_aa: CASSLSGTETQYF
j_call: TRBJ2-2; d_call: NA; clone_size: many; v_call: TRBV3-2; cdr3_nt: TGTGCCAGCAGCCAATACCGGACTAGCGGGAGGGTGACCGGGGAGCTGTTTTTT; cdr3_aa: CASSQYRTSGRVTGELFF
j_call: TRBJ2-3; d_call: TRBD2; clone_size: many; v_call: TRBV24-1; cdr3_nt: TGTGCCACCAGCCCAAGGACTAGCGTTGATACGCAGTATTTT; cdr3_aa: CATSPRTSVDTQYF
j_call: TRBJ1-1; d_call: NA; clone_size: many; v_call: TRBV7-9; cdr3_nt: TGTGCCAGCAGCTTGATACGTGAAGCTTTCTTT; cdr3_aa: CASSLIREAFF
j_call: TRBJ2-7; d_call: TRBD2; clone_size: many; v_call: TRBV4-1; cdr3_nt: TGCGCCAGCAGCCAAGAGTTCCAGGGAGGGATTCGCGAGCAGTACTTC; cdr3_aa: CASSQEFQGGIREQYF
j_call: TRBJ2-5; d_call: NA; clone_size: many; v_call: TRBV28; cdr3_nt: TGTGCCAGCAGTTTTGCAGGCCTTGCTCAAGAGACCCAGTACTTC; cdr3_aa: CASSFAGLAQETQYF
j_call: TRBJ1-4; d_call: NA; clone_size: many; v_call: TRBV7-6; cdr3_nt: TGTGCCAGCAGCTTAAGCTCTCTGGGGGCGAAATTGGAAAAACTGTTTTTT; cdr3_aa: CASSLSSLGAKLEKLFF
j_call: TRBJ2-1; d_call: TRBD2; clone_size: many; v_call: TRBV7-2; cdr3_nt: TGTGCCAGCAGCTTAGTCGCGCGGGAGGGCCGAGAGCAGTTCTTC; cdr3_aa: CASSLVAREGREQFF
j_call: TRBJ2-7; d_call: TRBD2; clone_size: many; v_call: TRBV12-3/TRBV12-4; cdr3_nt: TGTGCCAGCAGTCATAGCGGGAGGCGCTCCTACGAGCAGTACTTC; cdr3_aa: CASSHSGRRSYEQYF
j_call: TRBJ2-7; d_call: NA; clone_size: medium-sized; v_call: TRBV10-3; cdr3_nt: TGTGCCATCAAGGTCGGCTACGAGCAGTACTTC; cdr3_aa: CAIKVGYEQYF
j_call: TRBJ2-6; d_call: NA; clone_size: NA; v_call: TRBV12-3/TRBV12-4; cdr3_nt: TGTGCCTGCAGACCTAGAGATACAAGGGCCAACGTCCTGACTTTC; cdr3_aa: CACRPRDTRANVLTF
j_call: TRBJ2-7; d_call: NA; clone_size: many; v_call: TRBV10-3; cdr3_nt: TGTGCCATCAAGGGGGAGAGCTCCTACGAGCAGTACTTC; cdr3_aa: CAIKGESSYEQYF
j_call: TRBJ2-2; d_call: TRBD1; clone_size: many; v_call: TRBV6-5; cdr3_nt: TGTGCCAGCAGGAAAGACAGGGGTGACACCGGGGAGCTGTTTTTT; cdr3_aa: CASRKDRGDTGELFF
j_call: TRBJ2-3; d_call: NA; clone_size: many; v_call: TRBV12-3/TRBV12-4; cdr3_nt: TGTGCCAGCAGTCGCAGGGGAACAGATACGCAGTATTTT; cdr3_aa: CASSRRGTDTQYF
j_call: TRBJ1-5; d_call: NA; clone_size: many; v_call: TRBV20-1; cdr3_nt: TGCAGTGCGGGAGTAATCAATCAGCCCCAGCATTTT; cdr3_aa: CSAGVINQPQHF
j_call: TRBJ2-1; d_call: NA; clone_size: many; v_call: TRBV28; cdr3_nt: TGTGCCAGCTACGGTAGCGAAGAGCAGTTCTTC; cdr3_aa: CASYGSEEQFF
j_call: TRBJ2-3; d_call: TRBD2; clone_size: many; v_call: TRBV5-1; cdr3_nt: TGCGCCAGCAGCACCCGGAGCGGGAGGGCATCAGATACGCAGTATTTT; cdr3_aa: CASSTRSGRASDTQYF
j_call: TRBJ1-2; d_call: NA; clone_size: many; v_call: TRBV11-2; cdr3_nt: TGTGCCAGCAGCTTTGGGCAGGCTGGCTACACCTTC; cdr3_aa: CASSFGQAGYTF
j_call: TRBJ2-7; d_call: NA; clone_size: NA; v_call: TRBV28; cdr3_nt: TGTGCCAGCAGTACAAAGGAGAAGCAGTACTTC; cdr3_aa: CASSTKEKQYF
j_call: TRBJ2-1; d_call: TRBD2; clone_size: many; v_call: TRBV12-3/TRBV12-4; cdr3_nt: TGTGCCAGCAGTACACTAGCGGGAGCGAGCAATGAGCAGTTCTTC; cdr3_aa: CASSTLAGASNEQFF
j_call: TRBJ2-5; d_call: TRBD2; clone_size: many; v_call: TRBV5-1; cdr3_nt: TGCGCCAGCAGCGGCCGAGGGCTAGCGGGCCTGTACCAAGAGACCCAGTACTTC; cdr3_aa: CASSGRGLAGLYQETQYF
j_call: TRBJ1-2; d_call: NA; clone_size: many; v_call: TRBV5-5; cdr3_nt: TGTGCCAGCAGCGTAACCCAGGTATCCCATGGCTACACCTTC; cdr3_aa: CASSVTQVSHGYTF
j_call: TRBJ1-5; d_call: TRBD1; clone_size: many; v_call: TRBV28; cdr3_nt: TGTGCCAGCAGTTCCGCAGGGGGCACCGGATCGAATCAGCCCCAGCATTTT; cdr3_aa: CASSSAGGTGSNQPQHF
j_call: TRBJ1-5; d_call: NA; clone_size: many; v_call: TRBV7-2; cdr3_nt: TGTGCCAGCAGCTTATATTGGGGTCAGCCCCAGCATTTT; cdr3_aa: CASSLYWGQPQHF
j_call: TRBJ2-7; d_call: NA; clone_size: many; v_call: TRBV7-8; cdr3_nt: TGTGCCAGCAGCAGAGCATCGGATAGCTCCTACGAGCAGTACTTC; cdr3_aa: CASSRASDSSYEQYF
j_call: TRBJ2-7; d_call: TRBD1; clone_size: many; v_call: TRBV7-2; cdr3_nt: TGTGCCAGCAGCTTAGGTGGGACAGGGTCCTACGAGCAGTACTTC; cdr3_aa: CASSLGGTGSYEQYF
j_call: TRBJ1-4; d_call: TRBD1; clone_size: many; v_call: TRBV7-2; cdr3_nt: TGTGCCAGCACCACTATATTGGGGGGAACAGGGGGCTTCGGTGAAAAACTGTTTTTT; cdr3_aa: CASTTILGGTGGFGEKLFF
j_call: TRBJ1-4; d_call: NA; clone_size: many; v_call: TRBV15; cdr3_nt: TGTGCCACCAGCAGAGTCAGGTTCGGGTCGGAAAAACTGTTTTTT; cdr3_aa: CATSRVRFGSEKLFF
j_call: TRBJ1-1; d_call: TRBD1; clone_size: many; v_call: TRBV6-5; cdr3_nt: TGTGCCAGCAGTTACGGGACAGGGGCGGTCTCTGAAGCTTTCTTT; cdr3_aa: CASSYGTGAVSEAFF
j_call: TRBJ1-4; d_call: TRBD1; clone_size: many; v_call: TRBV20-1; cdr3_nt: TGCAGTGCCTTTAGGACAGGGGAGAATGAAAAACTGTTTTTT; cdr3_aa: CSAFRTGENEKLFF
j_call: TRBJ2-1; d_call: TRBD2; clone_size: many; v_call: TRBV20-1; cdr3_nt: TGCAGTGCTAGACCGGGACTAGCGGGAGTAAGGGAGTACAATGAGCAGTTCTTC; cdr3_aa: CSARPGLAGVREYNEQFF
j_call: TRBJ1-3; d_call: NA; clone_size: NA; v_call: TRBV3-1; cdr3_nt: TGTGCCAGCAGCCAAGTTTGGAGCTCTGGAAACACCATATATTTT; cdr3_aa: CASSQVWSSGNTIYF